What follows is one TCR beta chain and its context. Its antigen is as yet unknown. One end of the junction varies from germline; a read error may be responsible. These data come from a study of tumor and adjacent non-tumor tissue in lung cancer. On the study more broadly: The patients, 9 to 11 men and roughly 5 women, were about 30 to 85 with stage I to III disease. Study results and caveats: Compared with tumor, normal lung showed significantly lower TCR diversity. Tumor TCR diversity, when higher, was linked to shorter survival.

Germline loops: CDR1 SGHAT, CDR2 FQNNGV. The CDR3 is 16 residues long. This sample's RNA came from whole unsorted tissue. Three rounds of nested PCR, following a modified ARM-PCR protocol, produced the TCRbeta library. Via MiXCR, TCRdb re-called the multiplex PCR reads, giving one row per CDR3 protein. The table records tens of thousands of distinct CDR3 sequences, 55% to 70% of them present only once. This receptor was obtained from a man aged 45-65 years with non-small cell lung cancer. The V and J genes are TRBV11-2 and TRBJ2-3, with a tentative D call TRBD1 (6 bases). The J call may be faulty, since TRBJ1-5 better matches the DNA end. Sequencing was carried out using lung tumor tissue. The CDR3 sequence is CTSSAGAGSSTDTQHF. The DNA for the CDR3 is TGTACCAGCAGCGCAGGGGCGGGAAGCTCGACAGATACGCAGCATTTT.